These 30 T cell receptor beta chains were all obtained from the same sample, sequenced in a study of T cell repertoires in cytomegalovirus infection. TCRdb itself ran the reads through MiXCR, one entry per CDR3 protein. The data contain around 300,000 distinct CDR3 sequences, around 20% of them singletons. Their specific antigens are unknown. Sequences were derived from cultured PBMCs, sampled from culture after CMV antigen stimulation. The receptors come from a human donor in good health (CMV status not recorded). Some clones in this sample may be carry-over from other donors' samples.

This clonotype has a handful of counts. This chain uses TRBV7-7 with TRBJ2-7, with D maybe TRBD1 (5 bases). CDR1 is SSHAT, CDR2 FNYEAQ, per germline (reference sequence). The CDR3 length is 13 residues. Trimming removed 5 bases at V and 7 bases at J, with 15 bases between. The chain's CDR3 is CASSQTVISEQYF. In DNA form, the CDR3 reads TGTGCCAGCAGCCAGACAGTAATCTCAGAGCAGTACTTC.

This chain connects TRBV19 to TRBJ1-3; D not certain. Germline CDR1 is LNHDA and CDR2 is SQIVND (reference sequence). The V end lost 4 bases, the J end lost 0 bases, and 10 bases lay between the germline ends. This CDR3 is 15 amino acids long. Here the CDR3 DNA reads TGTGCCAGTAGTACATCTGGGAGCTCTGGAAACACCATATATTTT. Translation gives CASSTSGSSGNTIYF.

Only a few counts were recorded for this clonotype. CDR3 protein: CASSRSGTNYYEQYF. The DNA for the CDR3 is TGTGCCAGCAGCCGCTCCGGGACTAATTACTACGAGCAGTACTTC. This chain links TRBV27 with TRBJ2-7; the match to TRBD2 covers 7 bases. Germline CDR1 MNHEY, CDR2 SMNVEV (reference sequence). The V gene end was trimmed by 6 bases and the J gene end by 3 bases; junction bases not matched to a gene: 11. This CDR3 is 15 amino acids long.

In its sample, this clonotype was seen many times. This chain uses TRBV28 with TRBJ2-3; tentative D call: TRBD1 (6 bases). The CDR3 has 17 residues. Trimming stripped 2 bases from V and 0 bases from J, with 15 bases between. Germline V gene data show CDR1 as MDHEN and CDR2 as SYDVKM. The CDR3 sequence: CASSLELTGTSTDTQYF. Written as DNA, the CDR3 is TGTGCCAGCAGTTTAGAACTCACAGGGACCAGCACAGATACGCAGTATTTT.

The genes are TRBV12-3 or TRBV12-4 and TRBJ2-3, with TRBD2 matching 8 bases. With V trimmed by 4 bases and J by 4 bases, 4 bases remained unmatched. This CDR3 has 14 amino acids. CDR3 loop: CASSWAGGPDTQYF. In DNA, the CDR3 is TGTGCCAGCAGTTGGGCGGGAGGTCCAGATACGCAGTATTTT.

This clonotype has only a few counts. The rearrangement uses TRBV7-3 and TRBJ2-1; D may be TRBD1 (6 bases). This CDR3 is 14 amino acids long. CDR1 SGHTA and CDR2 FQGTGA come from the germline V gene. The V end lost 4 bases, the J end lost 6 bases, and 13 bases lay between the germline ends. The CDR3 reads CASSSTGGGNEQFF. The CDR3 region has the DNA TGTGCCAGCAGCTCGACAGGTGGAGGCAATGAGCAGTTCTTC. Combining the CDR3 with reference TRBV7-3 and TRBJ2-1 gives the whole variable domain GAGVSQTPSNKVTEKGKYVELRCDPISGHTALYWYRQSLGQGPEFLIYFQGTGAADDSGLPNDRFFAVRPEGSVSTLKIQRTERGDSAVYLCASSSTGGGNEQFFGPGTRLTVL.

The J gene is TRBJ2-2, the V gene TRBV24-1; TRBD2 agrees at 8 bases. The CDR3 is made up of 13 amino acids. Germline assignment: CDR1 KGHDR and CDR2 SFDVKD. Trimming cost V 9 bases and J 4 bases; bases outside gene matches: 3. In DNA, the CDR3 is TGTGCCACCGGGACTAGTACCACCGGGGAGCTGTTTTTT. It yields the protein CATGTSTTGELFF.

The rearrangement uses TRBV5-6 and TRBJ2-7, with D possibly being TRBD2 (5 bases). V was trimmed by 0 bases and J by 4 bases, leaving 11 bases between them. The CDR3 has 14 residues. Germline values: CDR1 SGHDT, CDR2 YYEEEE. The CDR3 coding sequence is TGTGCCAGCAGCTTGGGAGCTAGCCAGTACGAGCAGTACTTC. Residues: CASSLGASQYEQYF.

The sample holds many counts of this clonotype. The V call is TRBV11-3, the J call TRBJ2-3; TRBD2 matches 7 bases. Germline trimming cut 2 bases from V and 3 bases from J; bases unmatched to any gene: 17. The CDR3 covers 19 residues. CDR1 SGHNT and CDR2 YENEEA come from the germline V gene. CDR3 sequence: CASSLTLRLAVTKTDTQYF. For the CDR3, the DNA is TGTGCCAGCAGCTTAACCTTGCGCCTAGCGGTAACCAAGACAGATACGCAGTATTTT.

This clonotype was found a few times. In DNA, the CDR3 is TGTGCCAGTAACGGGTACTCCTACAATGAGCAGTTCTTC. Protein: CASNGYSYNEQFF. The rearrangement uses TRBV19 and TRBJ2-1, with D hard to call. V was cut by 7 bases and J by 0 bases, with 7 bases left in between. This CDR3 has 13 residues. Per germline, CDR1 LNHDA and CDR2 SQIVND (reference sequence).

The chain employs TRBV20-1 and TRBJ1-3, with D possibly TRBD1 on 5 matching bases. Per germline, CDR1 DFQATT and CDR2 SNEGSKA (reference sequence). V was clipped by 6 bases and J by 3 bases, with 12 bases between them. This CDR3 comprises 13 residues. The CDR3 reads CSAETAGGNTIYF. DNA of the CDR3: TGCAGTGCCGAGACAGCGGGTGGAAACACCATATATTTT.

The genes are TRBV28 and TRBJ2-7; tentatively, D is TRBD2 (5 bases). The germline gives CDR1 MDHEN, CDR2 SYDVKM. The CDR3 loop spans 14 amino acids. V lost 3 bases and J 5 bases, leaving 14 bases between the germline ends. The CDR3 nucleotides are TGTGCCAGCAGTTTTAGTCGCCTCGGGAACGAGCAGTACGTC. Translated, it gives CASSFSRLGNEQYV.

This chain connects TRBV7-3 to TRBJ2-1, with TRBD1 identical over 7 bases. J was trimmed by 7 bases and V by 2 bases; bases with no gene match: 5. Germline loops: CDR1 SGHTA, CDR2 FQGTGA. The CDR3 has 14 residues. CDR3 sequence reads: CASSLQGQNNEQFF. The CDR3 coding sequence is TGTGCCAGCAGCTTACAGGGACAGAATAATGAGCAGTTCTTC.

This clonotype was counted many times. The chain is built from TRBV29-1 and TRBJ2-1, with 9 bases that match TRBD2. V shed 4 bases, J shed 0 bases, and the junction held 4 bases outside the gene matches. CDR3 length: 15 amino acids. Germline-derived CDR1 and CDR2 are SQVTM and ANQGSEA. CDR3 coding DNA: TGCAGCGTTGGACTAGCGGAGAGCTCCTACAATGAGCAGTTCTTC. Amino acids: CSVGLAESSYNEQFF.

The chain carries TRBV4-3 and TRBJ2-3; 8 positions agree with TRBD2. With 3 bases clipped from V and 4 bases from J, the junction kept 18 bases outside the gene matches. The germline CDR1 and CDR2 sequences are LGHNA and YSLEER. This CDR3 has 19 amino acids. CDR3 amino acids: CASSQDMSGSPWVADTQYF. As DNA, the CDR3 is TGCGCCAGCAGCCAGGATATGAGCGGGAGCCCATGGGTCGCAGATACGCAGTATTTT.

This clonotype was counted between two and nine times. The chain is built from TRBV27 and TRBJ2-4, with 8 bases aligning to TRBD2. Germline CDR1 reads MNHEY; CDR2 reads SMNVEV (reference sequence). The V gene end was trimmed by 6 bases and the J gene end by 5 bases; junction bases not matched to a gene: 18. The CDR3 contains 18 residues. The CDR3 protein is CASRPIAPRSGRENIQYF. The CDR3 DNA sequence: TGTGCCAGCAGGCCGATTGCGCCCCGAAGCGGGAGAGAAAACATTCAGTACTTC.

This clonotype was observed a handful of times. This chain joins TRBV5-6 and TRBJ2-7; D unclear. The CDR3 extends over 11 amino acids. Germline values: CDR1 SGHDT, CDR2 YYEEEE. Trimming removed 4 bases at V and 7 bases at J, with 9 bases between. The CDR3 reads CASSRPREQYV. The CDR3 DNA follows: TGTGCCAGCAGCCGCCCCCGAGAGCAGTACGTC.

The chain joins TRBV18 to TRBJ1-2; D is undetermined. V was shortened by 1 base and J by 11 bases, with 20 bases between the two germline ends. The CDR3 totals 15 residues. Germline values: CDR1 KGHSH, CDR2 LQKENI. This CDR3 is CASSPLRVGHGNYTF. CDR3 nucleotides: TGTGCCAGCTCACCACTTCGCGTCGGGCATGGAAATTACACCTTC.

The table lists this clonotype with a few counts. V usage is TRBV7-6 and J usage is TRBJ2-3, with 8 bases lining up with TRBD2. Trimming took 5 bases from V and 4 from J; bases not matched to a gene: 11. The germline CDR1 and CDR2 sequences are SGHVS and FNYEAQ. CDR3 length: 16 residues. Here the CDR3 reads CASSLQAGASADTQYF. For the CDR3, the DNA is TGTGCCAGCAGCCTACAAGCGGGAGCTAGTGCAGATACGCAGTATTTT.

This clonotype came up a few times. The chain recombines TRBV6-1 with TRBJ2-1; D ambiguous. The V end was cut by 6 bases, the J end by 0 bases, with 9 bases between. The CDR3 loop spans 14 amino acids. Germline-derived CDR1 and CDR2 are MNHNS and SASEGT. The CDR3 reads CASRRESSYNEQFF. For the CDR3, the DNA is TGTGCCAGCAGGCGAGAGAGCTCCTACAATGAGCAGTTCTTC.

This clonotype showed up just a few times. The J gene is TRBJ2-2, the V gene TRBV7-8; maybe TRBD2 (5 bases). The CDR3 spans 15 residues. Trimming left V 0 bases short and J 5 bases short, with 10 bases between. The germline CDR1 and CDR2 sequences are SGHVS and FQNEAQ. CDR3 DNA sequence: TGTGCCAGCAGCTTAGCGGGAGAAAGTACCGGGGAGCTGTTTTTT. This translates into CASSLAGESTGELFF.

This clonotype was observed once. One end of the junction varies from germline; a read error may be responsible. The chain carries TRBV7-2 and TRBJ2-3; 7 bases are a match to TRBD1. There are 16 residues in the CDR3. Per the germline V gene, CDR1 is SGHTA and CDR2 is FQGNSA. CDR3 protein: CASSEQGTPSIDTQYF. The CDR3 bases are TGTGCCAGCAGCGAACAGGGGACCCCTAGCATAGATACGCAGTATTTT.

The rearrangement uses TRBV5-6 and TRBJ2-1, with D possibly matching TRBD2 (6 bases). The V gene's germline CDR1 is SGHDT and CDR2 YYEEEE. Between the trimmed V and J ends, which lost 5 bases and 2 bases, there was a span of 17 bases. The CDR3 sequence is 16 residues long. CDR3 sequence: CASSPSGLAPYNEQFF. CDR3 nucleotides: TGTGCCAGCAGTCCCAGCGGGCTAGCGCCCTACAATGAGCAGTTCTTC.

This clonotype was counted ten times or more. The chain uses TRBV7-2 and TRBJ2-1, with D possibly being TRBD1 or TRBD2 (6 bases each). This CDR3 region has 15 residues. Germline V gives CDR1 SGHTA, CDR2 FQGNSA. Trimming removed 4 bases from V and 4 bases from J, with 14 bases in between. CDR3 region: CASSSEGGPYNEQFF. CDR3 nucleotides: TGTGCCAGCAGCTCCGAGGGGGGCCCATACAATGAGCAGTTCTTC.

The table lists this clonotype with many counts. This rearrangement joins TRBV12-3 or TRBV12-4 to TRBJ2-1, with TRBD2 as a possible D gene (5 bases). Trimming removed 6 bases from V and 0 bases from J, with 12 bases in between. The CDR3 is 15 residues long. In nucleotides, the CDR3 is TGTGCCAGCAGACCCGGACTGCCCTCCTACAATGAGCAGTTCTTC. This translates into CASRPGLPSYNEQFF.

This clonotype has a handful of counts. The DNA for the CDR3 is TGTGCCTGGAGGGACAGGGGACCTTATCAGCCCCAGCATTTT. Encoded protein: CAWRDRGPYQPQHF. The chain employs TRBV30 and TRBJ1-5; 9 positions match TRBD1. Germline trimming cut 3 bases from V and 5 bases from J; bases unmatched to any gene: 5. The CDR3 has 14 amino acids. Germline-derived CDR1 and CDR2 are GTSNPN and SVGIG (reference sequence).

The chain has TRBV10-1 and TRBJ1-1; maybe TRBD1 (6 bases). Trimming cost V 7 bases and J 5 bases, with 14 bases left between them. Germline CDR1 reads WNHNN; CDR2 reads SYGVQD (reference sequence). CDR3 length: 13 residues. The CDR3 DNA reads TGCGCCAGCATGGCAGGGGAGGGGACTGAAGCTTTCTTT. Its protein is CASMAGEGTEAFF.

This clonotype was detected many times. The chain carries TRBV7-8 and TRBJ1-6; D is unresolved. The CDR3 is 17 amino acids. Trimming removed 2 bases at V and 0 bases at J, with 11 bases between. The germline V gene has CDR1 SGHVS and CDR2 FQNEAQ. The CDR3 sequence: CASSLLGWSSYNSPLHF. DNA of the CDR3: TGTGCCAGCAGCTTACTGGGCTGGAGCTCCTATAATTCACCCCTCCACTTT.

The rearrangement joins TRBV9 to TRBJ2-7; 11 positions match TRBD1. Germline V gene sequence: CDR1 SGDLS, CDR2 YYNGEE. V was pared by 3 bases and J by 5 bases, with 10 bases of the junction left unmatched. The CDR3 loop spans 16 amino acids. In nucleotides, the CDR3 is TGTGCCAGCAGCGGACGTTCCGGGACAGGGGGTGACGAGCAGTACTTC. Its translation is CASSGRSGTGGDEQYF.

V is TRBV6-6 and J is TRBJ1-5; no firm D call. Germline CDR1 MNHNY, CDR2 SVGAGI (reference sequence). The CDR3 extends over 15 amino acids. The ends were cut back, 5 bases at V and 7 bases at J, with 18 bases in the middle. CDR3 loop: CASSPREGQMQPQHF. In DNA form, the CDR3 reads TGTGCCAGCAGTCCAAGGGAGGGCCAAATGCAGCCCCAGCATTTT.